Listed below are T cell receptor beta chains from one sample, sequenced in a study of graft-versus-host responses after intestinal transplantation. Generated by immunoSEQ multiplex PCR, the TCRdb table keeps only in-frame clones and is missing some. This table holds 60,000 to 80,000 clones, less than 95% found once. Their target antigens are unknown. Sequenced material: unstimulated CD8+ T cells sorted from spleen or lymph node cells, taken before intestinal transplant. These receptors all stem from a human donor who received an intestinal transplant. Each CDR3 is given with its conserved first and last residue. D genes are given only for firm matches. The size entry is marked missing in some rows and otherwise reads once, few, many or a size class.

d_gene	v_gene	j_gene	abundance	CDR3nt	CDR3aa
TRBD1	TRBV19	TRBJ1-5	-	TGTGCCAGTAAGGAGACAGGGCTTCAGCCCCAGCATTTT	CASKETGLQPQHF
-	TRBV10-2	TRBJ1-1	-	TGCGCCAGCAGTGGTAGCCCCGGGACTGAAGCTTTCTTT	CASSGSPGTEAFF
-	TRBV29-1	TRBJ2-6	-	TGCAGCGTTGATGGGAGTTCGGGCTCTGGGGCCAACGTCCTGACTTTC	CSVDGSSGSGANVLTF
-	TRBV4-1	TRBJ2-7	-	TGCGCCAGCAGCCAAGATGGTGGAGCCGCGGGGTTGGACGAGCAGTACTTC	CASSQDGGAAGLDEQYF
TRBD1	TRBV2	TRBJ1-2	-	TGTGCCAGCAGTGAAGGGACAGGGGGCCGTCGGGGCTACACCTTC	CASSEGTGGRRGYTF
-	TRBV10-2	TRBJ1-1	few	TGCGCCAGCACCGGGGGGACCACTGAAGCTTTCTTT	CASTGGTTEAFF
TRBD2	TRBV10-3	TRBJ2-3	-	TGTGCCATGACCGGGACTAGCGGTTCCACAGATACGCAGTATTTT	CAMTGTSGSTDTQYF
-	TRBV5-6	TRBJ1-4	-	TGTGCCAGCAGCCCGGGAGGGGCGTTGGGTGAAAAACTGTTTTTT	CASSPGGALGEKLFF
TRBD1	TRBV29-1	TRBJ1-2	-	TGCAGCGTTGAGGGGGGACAGGCTAACTATGGCTACACCTTC	CSVEGGQANYGYTF
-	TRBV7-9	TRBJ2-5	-	TGTGCCAGCAGCCCGACAGAACAAGAGACCCAGTACTTC	CASSPTEQETQYF
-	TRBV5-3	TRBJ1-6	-	TGTGCCAGAAGCGGGGAGGCCAATTCACCCCTCCACTTT	CARSGEANSPLHF
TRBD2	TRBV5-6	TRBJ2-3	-	TGTGCCAGCAGCTCCGGGACTAGCATCGGGACGCAGTATTTT	CASSSGTSIGTQYF
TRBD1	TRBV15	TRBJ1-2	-	TGTGCCACCAGCCCCCACCCAGGACAGGATTATGGCTACACCTTC	CATSPHPGQDYGYTF
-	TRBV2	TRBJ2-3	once	TGTGCCAGCCGTCCCGGGTATCAATCCACAGATACGCAGTATTTT	CASRPGYQSTDTQYF
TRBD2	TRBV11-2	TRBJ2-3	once	TGTGCCAGCAGCTATAGGGGCGGGGGGGCCGTGGAATCCGCAGATACGCAGTATTTT	CASSYRGGGAVESADTQYF
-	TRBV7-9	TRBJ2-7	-	TGTGCCAGCAGCTTAGTGGAGGGCTACGAGCAGTACTTC	CASSLVEGYEQYF
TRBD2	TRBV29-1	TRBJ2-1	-	TGCAGCGTCCCCCCGGGGGGAGCGTCCAATGAGCAGTTCTTC	CSVPPGGASNEQFF
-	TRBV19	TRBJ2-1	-	TGTGCCAGTAGTACCGGGACTCAAAGGGAGCAGTTCTTC	CASSTGTQREQFF
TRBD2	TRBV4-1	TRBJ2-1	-	TGCGCCAGCAGCCCAGTGGCGACTAGCGGGGGAAACTACAATGAGCAGTTCTTC	CASSPVATSGGNYNEQFF
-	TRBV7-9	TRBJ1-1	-	TGTGCCAGCAGCTCCAGGGATGAAGCTTTCTTT	CASSSRDEAFF
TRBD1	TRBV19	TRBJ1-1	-	TGTGCCAGTACCCTCGGCAGGGGGCTGGATGAAGCTTTCTTT	CASTLGRGLDEAFF
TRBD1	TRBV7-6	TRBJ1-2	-	TGTGCCAGCAGCTCCGGGACAGAAGACTTTGGCTACACCTTC	CASSSGTEDFGYTF
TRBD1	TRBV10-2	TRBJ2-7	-	TGCGCCAGCAGTGAGTCGAGACAGGGATGGGACTACGAGCAGTACTTC	CASSESRQGWDYEQYF
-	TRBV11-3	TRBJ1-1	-	TGTGCCAGCAGCTTAGCTGGGGGGTCTGAAGCTTTCTTT	CASSLAGGSEAFF
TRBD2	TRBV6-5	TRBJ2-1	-	TGTGCCAGCAGGTTAGCGGGGGGTTACAATGAGCAGTTCTTC	CASRLAGGYNEQFF
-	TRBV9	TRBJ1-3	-	TGTGCCAGCAGCGGGCGCGGTGAGAGCACCATATATTTT	CASSGRGESTIYF
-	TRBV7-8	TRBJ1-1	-	TGTGCCAGCAGCTTAGCGGAGTCGGTTGAAGCTTTCTTT	CASSLAESVEAFF
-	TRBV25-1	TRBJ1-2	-	TGTGCCAGCAGTGAATCTTGGGGGGACCCTAACTATGGCTACACCTTC	CASSESWGDPNYGYTF
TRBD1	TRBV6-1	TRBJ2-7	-	TGTGCCAGCAGTGAACCGGGACAGGGCTACGAGCAGTACTTC	CASSEPGQGYEQYF
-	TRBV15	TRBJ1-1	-	TGTGCCACCAGCACCCTCGCCGGAGGGAGCACTGAAGCTTTCTTT	CATSTLAGGSTEAFF
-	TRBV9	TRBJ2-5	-	TGTGCCAGCAGCCCCGACGGGGGTTTAGAGACCCAGTACTTC	CASSPDGGLETQYF
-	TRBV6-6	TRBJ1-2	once	TGTGCCAGCTCTTCCTACGATGTCTATGGCTACACCTTC	CASSSYDVYGYTF
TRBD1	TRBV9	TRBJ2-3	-	TGTGCCAGCAGCGCGACAGGGGATACGCAGTATTTT	CASSATGDTQYF
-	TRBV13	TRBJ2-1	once	TGTGCCAGCAGCCGCGGGTCGGGGGAGGCCTCCTACAATGAGCAGTTCTTC	CASSRGSGEASYNEQFF